The source of this T cell receptor (beta chain) is a study of somatic mutations in cytotoxic T cells in rheumatoid arthritis. This CDR3 region has 15 residues. Trimming removed 1 base from V and 4 bases from J, with 11 bases in between. The germline gives CDR1 LNHNV, CDR2 YYDKDF (reference sequence). TCRdb's table, derived via immunoSEQ multiplex PCR, lists solely in-frame clones and lacks some. The sample holds just under 6,500 clones; around 77% are singletons and the top ten take roughly 27%. This chain joins TRBV15 and TRBJ2-1; maybe TRBD1 (6 bases). The starting material was CD8+ T cells sorted from blood, obtained at a follow-up visit. The clonotype originates from a woman between 70 and 85 years old with rheumatoid arthritis. CDR3 nucleotides: TGTGCCACCAGCAGAGTGGGACACGGTTACAATGAGCAGTTCTTC. This codes for CATSRVGHGYNEQFF. The entire variable domain, with the rest obtained from reference TRBV15 and TRBJ2-1, is as follows: DAMVIQNPRYQVTQFGKPVTLSCSQTLNHNVMYWYQQKSSQAPKLLFHYYDKDFNNEADTPDNFQSRRPNTSFCFLDIRSPGLGDTAMYLCATSRVGHGYNEQFFGPGTRLTVL.